In its sample, the clone carrying this TCR beta chain was seen a few times. The data derive from a study of blood T cell repertoires in COVID-19. The repertoire was sequenced with immunoSEQ multiplex PCR; TCRdb's copy has only in-frame clones and lacks some. The table shows about 430,000 clones, with roughly 88% occurring only once. In germline, CDR1 is LNHDA, CDR2 SQIVND (reference sequence). V was cut by 6 bases and J by 8 bases, with 28 bases left in between. This CDR3 comprises 17 residues. The chain uses TRBV19 and TRBJ1-2; D may be TRBD1 (5 bases). The TCR sequence derives from a woman between 18 and 30 years old who had been exposed to COVID-19. The specimen was PBMCs or T cells enriched from blood (not recorded which). CDR3 in amino acids: CASSTTHEPGRSGGYTF. CDR3 DNA: TGTGCCAGTAGCACAACGCACGAGCCGGGACGCAGCGGGGGCTACACCTTC. Full variable domain (remainder filled in from reference TRBV19 and TRBJ1-2): DGGITQSPKYLFRKEGQNVTLSCEQNLNHDAMYWYRQDPGQGLRLIYYSQIVNDFQKGDIAEGYSVSREKKESFPLTVTSAQKNPTAFYLCASSTTHEPGRSGGYTFGSGTRLTVV.